This is a list of T cell receptor beta chains from one sample in a study of blood T cell repertoires in COVID-19. TCRdb keeps only in-frame clones here, not all; method: immunoSEQ multiplex PCR. The sample shows 250,000 to 300,000 clones, around nine tenths of them seen only once. Sequencing was done on a sample of peripheral blood. The receptors here all came from a man between 50 and 59 years old with acute or convalescent COVID-19. Both conserved end residues are part of each CDR3. The D gene is left open where the match is weak. Only part of the rows carry a size: once, few, many, or a class if the clone is expanded.

cdr3_length j_call v_call clone_size d_call cdr3_aa cdr3_nt
14 TRBJ2-3 TRBV2 - - CAFFEVEYTDTQYF TGTGCGTTCTTCGAGGTAGAATACACAGATACGCAGTATTTT
14 TRBJ1-6 TRBV19 - - CASSNRVGDSPLHF TGTGCCAGTAGTAATAGGGTAGGGGATTCACCCCTCCACTTT
14 TRBJ1-5 TRBV3-1/TRBV3-2 - TRBD1 CASSLQGAYQPQHF TGTGCCAGCAGCCTCCAGGGGGCTTATCAGCCCCAGCATTTT
16 TRBJ2-5 TRBV6-1 once TRBD2 CASSELVAGAQETQYF TGTGCCAGCAGTGAATTGGTAGCGGGGGCCCAAGAGACCCAGTACTTC
14 TRBJ1-5 TRBV6-1 - - CASSDRSISWPQHF TGTGCCAGCAGTGACAGATCCATCAGTTGGCCCCAGCATTTT
14 TRBJ2-3 TRBV18 - TRBD1 CASSTTGNIDTQYF TGTGCCAGCTCGACGACAGGGAATATTGATACGCAGTATTTT
14 TRBJ1-2 TRBV5-6 - TRBD1 CASSLHGQAFGYTF TGTGCCAGCAGCTTGCACGGACAGGCGTTTGGCTACACCTTC
15 TRBJ1-4 TRBV6-1 - - CASSEAGGFNEKLFF TGTGCCAGCAGTGAAGCCGGGGGGTTCAATGAAAAACTGTTTTTT
12 TRBJ1-1 TRBV11-2 - - CASSFRTVEAFF TGTGCCAGCAGCTTCAGAACAGTTGAAGCTTTCTTT
15 TRBJ1-5 TRBV9 - - CASSVAAAEDQPQHF TGTGCCAGCAGCGTAGCTGCGGCCGAGGATCAGCCCCAGCATTTT
13 TRBJ2-2 TRBV29-1 - - CSVGGPEPGELFF TGCAGCGTTGGCGGGCCGGAGCCCGGGGAGCTGTTTTTT
16 TRBJ1-3 TRBV4-2 - - CASSQDNAGRGNTIYF TGTGCCAGCAGCCAAGATAATGCGGGGCGCGGAAACACCATATATTTT
15 TRBJ1-6 TRBV5-1 - TRBD1 CASSLGQGAHSPLHF TGCGCCAGCAGCTTAGGCCAGGGGGCGCATTCACCCCTCCACTTT
12 TRBJ1-6 TRBV27 - - CASRELNSPLHF TGTGCCAGCCGGGAGCTTAATTCACCCCTCCACTTT
14 TRBJ1-5 TRBV29-1 - - CSASGAASNQPQHF TGCAGCGCCTCTGGGGCAGCTAGCAATCAGCCCCAGCATTTT
14 TRBJ2-5 TRBV25-1 - TRBD2 CASSEGGIGETQYF TGTGCCAGCAGTGAGGGGGGGATTGGGGAGACCCAGTACTTC
15 TRBJ2-5 TRBV12-5 - TRBD1 CASGLGQGSLETQYF TGTGCTAGTGGTTTAGGACAGGGATCGTTAGAGACCCAGTACTTC
14 TRBJ1-1 TRBV5-5 - TRBD1 CASSGQGPHTEAFF TGTGCCAGCAGCGGACAGGGGCCTCACACTGAAGCTTTCTTT
14 TRBJ2-4 TRBV7-9 - TRBD1 CASSFRQGQNIQYF TGTGCCAGCAGCTTCAGACAGGGCCAAAACATTCAGTACTTC
18 TRBJ2-7 TRBV15 - - CATSRELTGTGSSYEQYF TGTGCCACCAGCAGAGAATTAACCGGGACCGGGAGCTCCTACGAGCAGTACTTC
13 TRBJ2-1 TRBV7-2 - TRBD2 CASSPRQAGGQFF TGTGCCAGCAGCCCCCGACAGGCGGGGGGGCAGTTCTTC
15 TRBJ1-2 TRBV7-9 once - CASSLGQGGLVGYTF TGTGCCAGCAGCTTAGGTCAGGGAGGTCTCGTTGGCTACACCTTC
14 TRBJ2-1 TRBV19 - TRBD2 CASTQRGTYNEQFF TGTGCCAGCACCCAGCGGGGGACCTACAATGAGCAGTTCTTC
14 TRBJ1-6 TRBV19 - - CASSTTGMNSPLHF TGTGCCAGTAGTACCACAGGGATGAATTCACCCCTCCACTTT
15 TRBJ1-1 TRBV2 - - CASSPEGLRNTEAFF TGTGCCAGCAGCCCCGAAGGACTGAGGAACACTGAAGCTTTCTTT
14 TRBJ1-4 TRBV20-1 - - CSASDGAVSEKLFF TGCAGTGCTAGTGATGGGGCAGTAAGTGAAAAACTGTTTTTT
17 TRBJ2-5 TRBV7-8 - - CASTPVVSFPSQETQYF TGTGCCAGCACGCCGGTGGTGTCCTTCCCCTCCCAAGAGACCCAGTACTTC
14 TRBJ2-7 TRBV7-9 - - CASSLAQGNYEQYF TGTGCCAGCAGCTTAGCGCAGGGAAACTACGAGCAGTACTTC
13 TRBJ1-1 TRBV11-2 - TRBD1 CASSLQGGTEAFF TGTGCCAGCAGCTTACAGGGGGGCACTGAAGCTTTCTTT
15 TRBJ1-1 TRBV11-2 - - CASSLGPSTAPEAFF TGTGCCAGCAGCTTAGGTCCTTCGACAGCACCTGAAGCTTTCTTT
14 TRBJ1-1 TRBV5-1 - - CASSFGSGNTEAFF TGCGCCAGCAGCTTTGGCTCGGGAAACACTGAAGCTTTCTTT
14 TRBJ1-5 TRBV21-1 - - CASSKDRGRQPQHF TGTGCCAGCAGCAAGGACAGGGGGCGACAGCCCCAGCATTTT
16 TRBJ2-7 TRBV14 - - CASTPGLLGPSQEQYF TGTGCCAGCACGCCGGGGTTACTAGGGCCTTCCCAGGAGCAGTACTTC
17 TRBJ2-2 TRBV10-3 once TRBD2 CAISGLAGGPITGELFF TGTGCCATCAGTGGACTAGCGGGGGGGCCGATCACCGGGGAGCTGTTTTTT
13 TRBJ2-7 TRBV25-1 once TRBD2 CAVSPGGTYEQYF TGTGCCGTCTCCCCGGGGGGAACCTACGAGCAGTACTTC
11 TRBJ2-1 TRBV2 - - CASSAYNEQFF TGTGCCAGCAGTGCGTACAATGAGCAGTTCTTC
18 TRBJ2-7 TRBV24-1 few TRBD1 CATSDLPVGQGIGWEQYF TGTGCCACCAGTGATCTTCCGGTTGGACAGGGGATCGGATGGGAGCAGTACTTC
15 TRBJ1-3 TRBV10-3 - TRBD1 CAISPQGGSGNTIYF TGTGCCATCAGTCCCCAGGGGGGCTCTGGAAACACCATATATTTT
16 TRBJ2-3 TRBV3-1/TRBV3-2 - TRBD2 CASSQDWGLAVDTQYF TGTGCCAGCAGCCAAGATTGGGGACTAGCGGTAGATACGCAGTATTTT
12 TRBJ1-2 TRBV2 - TRBD1 CASRDTGVGYTF TGTGCCAGCAGGGATACAGGGGTCGGCTACACCTTC
15 TRBJ2-1 TRBV13 once - CASSWRGGANNEQFF TGTGCCAGCAGCTGGCGGGGAGGCGCTAACAATGAGCAGTTCTTC
14 TRBJ2-2 TRBV7-3 - - CASSLSGNTGELFF TGTGCCAGCAGCTTAAGCGGTAACACCGGGGAGCTGTTTTTT
16 TRBJ1-5 TRBV4-1 many TRBD1 CASSQGGQGPNQPQHF TGCGCCAGCAGCCAAGGCGGACAGGGGCCTAATCAGCCCCAGCATTTT
15 TRBJ1-4 TRBV27 - TRBD1 CASSPRQGTNEKLFF TGTGCCAGCAGTCCACGACAGGGAACTAATGAAAAACTGTTTTTT
13 TRBJ2-3 TRBV5-4 - TRBD2 CASSLTGGDTQYF TGTGCCAGCAGCTTGACCGGGGGGGATACGCAGTATTTT
15 TRBJ1-2 TRBV6-1 - - CASSESGGKVDGYTF TGTGCCAGCAGTGAATCCGGGGGTAAGGTAGATGGCTACACCTTC
14 TRBJ1-3 TRBV10-3 few - CAISESGLGNTIYF TGTGCCATCAGTGAGTCGGGGCTTGGAAACACCATATATTTT
13 TRBJ1-1 TRBV15 - - CATSRVEGTEAFF TGTGCCACCAGCAGAGTAGAGGGTACTGAAGCTTTCTTT
20 TRBJ2-1 TRBV4-1 - TRBD2 CASSQALAGSPLAHYNEQFF TGCGCCAGCAGCCAGGCGCTAGCGGGGAGCCCGCTCGCTCACTACAATGAGCAGTTCTTC
15 TRBJ1-2 TRBV18 - - CASSRNGDSLYGYTF TGTGCCAGCTCACGAAATGGTGACAGTCTCTATGGCTACACCTTC
14 TRBJ1-1 TRBV7-8 once - CASSLGAGTTEAFF TGTGCCAGCAGCTTAGGTGCGGGGACCACTGAAGCTTTCTTT